The 9 T cell receptor beta chains given below trace back to one sample, sequenced in a study of blood T cell repertoires in COVID-19. Libraries were prepared by immunoSEQ multiplex PCR; TCRdb keeps only in-frame clonotypes and omits some of them. The sample has about 240,000 clones; around 86% are singletons. Input material: peripheral blood. Every receptor here comes from a woman between 55 and 75 years old with active or convalescent COVID-19.

The chain combines TRBV6-2 or TRBV6-3 with TRBJ2-7; no definite D call. V dropped 5 bases and J dropped 2 bases, with 13 bases sitting between them. There are 14 residues in the CDR3. The germline CDR1 and CDR2 sequences are MNHEY and SVGEGT. CDR3 protein: CASSTSTLAYEQYF. CDR3 bases: TGTGCCAGCAGTACTTCTACCCTCGCCTACGAGCAGTACTTC.

This clone appeared many times. This sequence joins TRBV6-5 and TRBJ1-2; 9 nucleotides line up with TRBD1. V trimming: 6 bases; J trimming: 8 bases; junction bases outside the gene matches: 10. CDR3 size: 14 residues. Per the germline V gene, CDR1 is MNHEY and CDR2 is SVGAGI. CDR3 bases: TGTGCCAGCAGCCGACAACAGGGGGCGCAGGGCTACACCTTC. Translating it yields CASSRQQGAQGYTF.

The chain couples TRBV7-2 to TRBJ1-2, with D perhaps matching TRBD1 (5 bases). The CDR3 has 13 residues. The V end lost 5 bases, the J end lost 6 bases, and 13 bases lay between the germline ends. CDR1 is SGHTA and CDR2 is FQGNSA in the germline V gene. CDR3 amino acids: CASSTSTVNGYTF. The CDR3 region has the DNA TGTGCCAGCAGCACCTCGACAGTCAATGGCTACACCTTC.

This chain joins TRBV6-5 and TRBJ1-2, with D possibly being TRBD1 (6 bases). V was pared by 6 bases and J by 3 bases, with 14 bases between. CDR1 MNHEY and CDR2 SVGAGI come from the germline V gene. The CDR3 is 14 amino acids. The CDR3 protein is CASRSGTKYYGYTF. The CDR3 region has the DNA TGTGCCAGCAGGTCCGGGACAAAATACTATGGCTACACCTTC.

The rearrangement joins TRBV14 to TRBJ2-1; perhaps TRBD1 as D (6 bases). The CDR3 is 15 amino acids. Germline V gives CDR1 SGHDN, CDR2 FVKESK. With 6 bases removed from V and 7 bases from J, the gap between germline ends came to 19 bases. The CDR3 coding sequence is TGTGCCAGCAGTTGGACAGTGGGGATTGGGAATGAGCAGTTCTTC. Amino acids: CASSWTVGIGNEQFF.

The genes are TRBV12-3 or TRBV12-4 and TRBJ1-4; no firm D call. Between the trimmed V and J ends, which lost 4 bases and 7 bases, there was a span of 7 bases. This CDR3 has 12 amino acids. CDR3 amino acids: CASSSEGEKLFF. CDR3 coding DNA: TGTGCCAGCAGTTCCGAGGGTGAAAAACTGTTTTTT.

The chain recombines TRBV2 with TRBJ2-4; the match to TRBD2 covers 8 bases. J was trimmed by 12 bases and V by 2 bases; bases with no gene match: 9. The V gene's germline CDR1 is SNHLY and CDR2 FYNNEI. The CDR3 covers 14 residues. The CDR3 is CASSEYGLAYTQYF. CDR3 bases: TGTGCCAGCAGTGAATACGGACTAGCATATACTCAGTACTTC.

The genes are TRBV11-2 and TRBJ1-1; TRBD1 matches at 8 bases. V dropped 7 bases and J dropped 0; count of bases not matched to a gene: 7. CDR1 is SGHAT and CDR2 is FQNNGV in the germline V gene. There are 15 residues in the CDR3. The CDR3 DNA reads as TGTGCCAGCAACCCCTCAGGGGGCCTGAACACTGAAGCTTTCTTT. Translated, it gives CASNPSGGLNTEAFF.

The chain combines TRBV6-5 with TRBJ2-7; 7 bases line up with TRBD1. Germline CDR1 MNHEY, CDR2 SVGAGI. The trim removed 6 bases at V and 5 bases at J, leaving 10 bases unmatched. The CDR3 length is 14 residues. The CDR3 coding sequence is TGTGCCAGCAGCGCCCGGGACAGTAGCGACGAGCAGTACTTC. Its protein product is CASSARDSSDEQYF.